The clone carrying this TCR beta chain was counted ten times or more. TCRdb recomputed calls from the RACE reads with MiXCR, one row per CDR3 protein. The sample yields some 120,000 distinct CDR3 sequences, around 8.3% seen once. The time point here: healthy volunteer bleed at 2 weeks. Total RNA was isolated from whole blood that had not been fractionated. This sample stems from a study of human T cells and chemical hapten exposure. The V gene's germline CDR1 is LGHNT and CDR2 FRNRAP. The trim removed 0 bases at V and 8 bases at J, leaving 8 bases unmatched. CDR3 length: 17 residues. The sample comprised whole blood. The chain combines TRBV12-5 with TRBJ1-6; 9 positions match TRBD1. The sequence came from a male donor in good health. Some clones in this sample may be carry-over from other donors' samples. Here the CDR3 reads CASGLVLRDRVYSPLHF. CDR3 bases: TGTGCTAGTGGTTTGGTCCTCCGGGACAGGGTATATTCACCCCTCCACTTT. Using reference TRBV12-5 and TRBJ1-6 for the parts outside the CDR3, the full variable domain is DARVTQTPRHKVTEMGQEVTMRCQPILGHNTVFWYRQTMMQGLELLAYFRNRAPLDDSGMPKDRFSAEMPDATLATLKIQPSEPRDSAVYFCASGLVLRDRVYSPLHFGNGTRLTVT.